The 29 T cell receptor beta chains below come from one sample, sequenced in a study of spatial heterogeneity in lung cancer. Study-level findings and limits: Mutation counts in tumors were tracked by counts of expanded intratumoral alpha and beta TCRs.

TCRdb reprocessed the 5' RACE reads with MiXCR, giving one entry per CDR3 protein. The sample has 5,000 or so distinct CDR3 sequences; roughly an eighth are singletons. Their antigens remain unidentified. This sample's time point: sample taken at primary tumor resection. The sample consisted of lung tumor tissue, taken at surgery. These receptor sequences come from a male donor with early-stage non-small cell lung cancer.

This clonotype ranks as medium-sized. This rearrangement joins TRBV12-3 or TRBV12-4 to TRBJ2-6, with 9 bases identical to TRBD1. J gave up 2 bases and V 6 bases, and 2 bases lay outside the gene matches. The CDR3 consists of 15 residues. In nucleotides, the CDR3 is TGTGCCAGCAGAGGGGACAGGGCTGGGGCCAACGTCCTGACTTTC. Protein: CASRGDRAGANVLTF.

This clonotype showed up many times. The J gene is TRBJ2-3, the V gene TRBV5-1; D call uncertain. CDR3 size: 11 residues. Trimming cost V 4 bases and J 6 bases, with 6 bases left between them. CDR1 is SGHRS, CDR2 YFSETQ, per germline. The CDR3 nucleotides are TGCGCCAGCAGCCGGTTGGATACGCAGTATTTT. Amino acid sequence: CASSRLDTQYF.

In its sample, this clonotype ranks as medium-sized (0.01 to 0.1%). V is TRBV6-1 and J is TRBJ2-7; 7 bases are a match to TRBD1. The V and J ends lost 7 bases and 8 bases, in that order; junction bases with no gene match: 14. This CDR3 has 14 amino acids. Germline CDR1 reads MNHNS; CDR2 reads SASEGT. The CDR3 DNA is TGTGCCAGCATCCCGGGACAGCAGACAGACAAGCAGTACTTC. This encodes CASIPGQQTDKQYF.

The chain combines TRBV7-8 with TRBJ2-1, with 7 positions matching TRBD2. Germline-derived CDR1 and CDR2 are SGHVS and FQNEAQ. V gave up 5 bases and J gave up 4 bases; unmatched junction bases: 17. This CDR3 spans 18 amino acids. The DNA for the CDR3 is TGTGCCAGCAGCACCCCCGAAGAAAAAGCGGGACCGTACAATGAGCAGTTCTTC. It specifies CASSTPEEKAGPYNEQFF. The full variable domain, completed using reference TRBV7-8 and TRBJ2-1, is GAGVSQSPRYKVAKRGQDVALRCDPISGHVSLFWYQQALGQGPEFLTYFQNEAQLDKSGLPSDRFFAERPEGSVSTLKIQRTQQEDSAVYLCASSTPEEKAGPYNEQFFGPGTRLTVL.

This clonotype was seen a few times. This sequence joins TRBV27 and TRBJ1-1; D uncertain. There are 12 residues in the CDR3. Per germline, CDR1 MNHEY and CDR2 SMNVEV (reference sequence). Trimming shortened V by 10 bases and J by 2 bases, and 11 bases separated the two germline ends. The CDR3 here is CAIPIRNTEAFF. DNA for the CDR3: TGTGCCATCCCCATCCGTAACACTGAAGCTTTCTTT.

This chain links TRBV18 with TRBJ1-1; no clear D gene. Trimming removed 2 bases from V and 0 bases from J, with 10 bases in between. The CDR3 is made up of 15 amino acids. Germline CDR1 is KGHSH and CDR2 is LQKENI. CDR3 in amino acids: CASSPWPALNTEAFF. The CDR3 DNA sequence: TGTGCCAGCTCACCATGGCCAGCACTGAACACTGAAGCTTTCTTT.

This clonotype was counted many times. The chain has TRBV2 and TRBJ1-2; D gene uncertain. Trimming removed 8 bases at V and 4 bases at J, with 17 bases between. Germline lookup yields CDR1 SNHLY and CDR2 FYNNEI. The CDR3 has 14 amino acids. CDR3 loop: CASHPGREIYGYTF. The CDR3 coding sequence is TGTGCCAGCCACCCGGGCAGAGAGATCTATGGCTACACCTTC.

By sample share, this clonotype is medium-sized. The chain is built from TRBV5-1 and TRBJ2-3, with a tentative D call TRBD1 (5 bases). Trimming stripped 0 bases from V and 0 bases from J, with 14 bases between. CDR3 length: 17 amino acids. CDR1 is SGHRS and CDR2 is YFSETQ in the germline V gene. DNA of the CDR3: TGCGCCAGCAGCTTGGTAGGACACCAATCTAGCACAGATACGCAGTATTTT. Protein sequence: CASSLVGHQSSTDTQYF.

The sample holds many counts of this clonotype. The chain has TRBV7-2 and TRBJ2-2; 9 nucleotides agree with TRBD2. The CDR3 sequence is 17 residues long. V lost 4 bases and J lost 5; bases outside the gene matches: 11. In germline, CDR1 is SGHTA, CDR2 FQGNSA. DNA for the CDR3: TGTGCCAGCAGCTGGGAGGGACTAGCTGAACGTACCGGGGAGCTGTTTTTT. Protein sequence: CASSWEGLAERTGELFF.

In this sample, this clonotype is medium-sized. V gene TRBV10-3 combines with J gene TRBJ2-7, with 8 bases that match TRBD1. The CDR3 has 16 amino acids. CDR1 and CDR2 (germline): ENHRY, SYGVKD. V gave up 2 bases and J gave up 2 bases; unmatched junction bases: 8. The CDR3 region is CAISEPPGRGPYEQYF. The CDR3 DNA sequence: TGTGCCATCAGTGAGCCCCCGGGCAGGGGGCCCTACGAGCAGTACTTC.

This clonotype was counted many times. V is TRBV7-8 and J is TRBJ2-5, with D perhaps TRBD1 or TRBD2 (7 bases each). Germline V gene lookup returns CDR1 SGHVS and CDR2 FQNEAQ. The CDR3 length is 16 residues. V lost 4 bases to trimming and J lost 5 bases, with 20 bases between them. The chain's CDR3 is CASSSGGERRVETQYF. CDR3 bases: TGTGCCAGCAGCTCAGGGGGGGAAAGACGCGTGGAGACCCAGTACTTC. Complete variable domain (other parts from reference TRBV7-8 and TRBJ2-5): GAGVSQSPRYKVAKRGQDVALRCDPISGHVSLFWYQQALGQGPEFLTYFQNEAQLDKSGLPSDRFFAERPEGSVSTLKIQRTQQEDSAVYLCASSSGGERRVETQYFGPGTRLLVL.

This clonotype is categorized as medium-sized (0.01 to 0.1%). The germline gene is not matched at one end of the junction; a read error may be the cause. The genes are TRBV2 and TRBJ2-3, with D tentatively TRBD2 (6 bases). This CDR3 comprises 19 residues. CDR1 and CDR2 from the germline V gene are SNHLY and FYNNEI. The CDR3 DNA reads TGTGCCAGCGGTGATAAGCGGGCGACCGACCTCCCACCTTTAAATACGCAGTATTTT. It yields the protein CASGDKRATDLPPLNTQYF.

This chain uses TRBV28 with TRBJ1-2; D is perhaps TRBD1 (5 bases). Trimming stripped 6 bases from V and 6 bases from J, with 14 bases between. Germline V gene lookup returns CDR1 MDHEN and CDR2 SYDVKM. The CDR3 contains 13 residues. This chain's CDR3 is CASRGVGPDGYTF. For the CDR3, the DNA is TGTGCCAGCAGGGGGGTCGGACCGGATGGCTACACCTTC.

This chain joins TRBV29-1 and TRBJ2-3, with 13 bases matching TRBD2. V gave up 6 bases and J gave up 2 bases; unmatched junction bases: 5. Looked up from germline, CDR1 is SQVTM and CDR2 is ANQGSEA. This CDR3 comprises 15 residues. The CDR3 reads CSVAGLAGDTDTQYF. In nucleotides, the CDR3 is TGCAGCGTCGCTGGACTAGCGGGGGACACAGATACGCAGTATTTT.

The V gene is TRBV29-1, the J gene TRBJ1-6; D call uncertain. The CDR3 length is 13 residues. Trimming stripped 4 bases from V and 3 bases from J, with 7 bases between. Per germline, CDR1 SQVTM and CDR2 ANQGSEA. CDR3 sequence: CSVALDYNSPLHF. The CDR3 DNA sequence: TGCAGCGTTGCCCTCGACTATAATTCACCCCTCCACTTT. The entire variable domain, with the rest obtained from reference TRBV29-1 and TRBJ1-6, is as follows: SAVISQKPSRDICQRGTSLTIQCQVDSQVTMMFWYRQQPGQSLTLIATANQGSEATYESGFVIDKFPISRPNLTFSTLTVSNMSPEDSSIYLCSVALDYNSPLHFGNGTRLTVT.

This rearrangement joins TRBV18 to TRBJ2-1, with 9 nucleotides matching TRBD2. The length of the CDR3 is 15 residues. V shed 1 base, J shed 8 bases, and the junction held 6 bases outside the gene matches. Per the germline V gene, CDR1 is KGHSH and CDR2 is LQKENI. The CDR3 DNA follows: TGTGCCAGCTCACCACGGGTTAGCGGGAGTGATGAGCAGTTCTTC. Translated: CASSPRVSGSDEQFF.

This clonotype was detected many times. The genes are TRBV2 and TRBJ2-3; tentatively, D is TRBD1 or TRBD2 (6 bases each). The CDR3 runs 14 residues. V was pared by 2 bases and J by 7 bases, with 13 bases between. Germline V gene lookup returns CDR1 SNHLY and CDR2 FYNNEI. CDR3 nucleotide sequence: TGTGCCAGCAGTGAAAACACGGGGGCCAATACGCAGTATTTT. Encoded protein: CASSENTGANTQYF. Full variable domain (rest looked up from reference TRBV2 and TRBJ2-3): EPEVTQTPSHQVTQMGQEVILRCVPISNHLYFYWYRQILGQKVEFLVSFYNNEISEKSEIFDDQFSVERPDGSNFTLKIRSTKLEDSAMYFCASSENTGANTQYFGPGTRLTVL.

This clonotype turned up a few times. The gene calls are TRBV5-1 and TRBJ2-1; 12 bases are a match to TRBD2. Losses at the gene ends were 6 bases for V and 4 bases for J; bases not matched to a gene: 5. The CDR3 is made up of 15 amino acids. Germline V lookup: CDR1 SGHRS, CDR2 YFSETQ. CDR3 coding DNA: TGCGCCAGCACCAAGACTAGCGGGGGATACAATGAGCAGTTCTTC. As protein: CASTKTSGGYNEQFF.

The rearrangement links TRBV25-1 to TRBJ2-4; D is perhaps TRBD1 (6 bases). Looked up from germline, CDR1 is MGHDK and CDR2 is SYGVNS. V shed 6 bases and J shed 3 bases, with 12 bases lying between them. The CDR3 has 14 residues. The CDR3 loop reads CASSETGLKNIQYF. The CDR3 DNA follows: TGTGCCAGCAGCGAGACAGGACTCAAAAACATTCAGTACTTC.

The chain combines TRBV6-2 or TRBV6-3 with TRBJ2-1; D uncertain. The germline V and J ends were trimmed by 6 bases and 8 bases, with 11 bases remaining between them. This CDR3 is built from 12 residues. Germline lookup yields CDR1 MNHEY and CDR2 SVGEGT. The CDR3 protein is CASRLFHDEQFF. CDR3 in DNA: TGTGCCAGCAGACTTTTCCACGATGAGCAGTTCTTC.

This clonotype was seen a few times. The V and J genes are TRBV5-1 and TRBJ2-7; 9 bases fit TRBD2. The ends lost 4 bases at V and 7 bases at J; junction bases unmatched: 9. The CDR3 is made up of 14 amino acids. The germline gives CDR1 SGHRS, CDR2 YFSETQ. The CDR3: CASSPERGDQEQYV. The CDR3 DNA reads TGCGCCAGCAGCCCCGAGCGGGGGGATCAAGAGCAGTACGTC.

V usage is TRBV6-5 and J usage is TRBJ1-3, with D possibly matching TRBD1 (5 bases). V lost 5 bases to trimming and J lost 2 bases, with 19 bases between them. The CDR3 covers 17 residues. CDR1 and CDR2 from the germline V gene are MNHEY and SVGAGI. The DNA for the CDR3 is TGTGCCAGCAGTATGAACTCCCGGGGGGGTCCTGGAAACACCATATATTTT. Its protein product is CASSMNSRGGPGNTIYF.

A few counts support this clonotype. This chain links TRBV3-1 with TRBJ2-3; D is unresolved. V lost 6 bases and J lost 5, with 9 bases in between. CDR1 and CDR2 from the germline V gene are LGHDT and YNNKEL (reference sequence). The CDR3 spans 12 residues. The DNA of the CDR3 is TGTGCCAGCAGTGGGAACGGAGATACGCAGTATTTT. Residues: CASSGNGDTQYF.

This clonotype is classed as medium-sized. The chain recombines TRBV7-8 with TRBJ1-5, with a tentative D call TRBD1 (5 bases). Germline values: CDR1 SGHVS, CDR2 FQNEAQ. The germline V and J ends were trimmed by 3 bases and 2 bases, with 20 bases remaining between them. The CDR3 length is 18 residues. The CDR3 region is CASSLMGWGREGNQPQHF. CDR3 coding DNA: TGTGCCAGCAGCTTGATGGGTTGGGGCAGGGAGGGCAATCAGCCCCAGCATTTT.

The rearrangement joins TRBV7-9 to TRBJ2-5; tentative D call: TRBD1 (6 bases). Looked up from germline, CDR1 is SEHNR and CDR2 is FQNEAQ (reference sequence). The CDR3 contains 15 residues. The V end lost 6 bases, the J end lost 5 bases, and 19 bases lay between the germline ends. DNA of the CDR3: TGTGCCAGCAGTTCAGGGTCGGGACATAGCGAGACCCAGTACTTC. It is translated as CASSSGSGHSETQYF. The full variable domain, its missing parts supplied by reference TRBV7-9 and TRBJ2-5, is DTGVSQNPRHKITKRGQNVTFRCDPISEHNRLYWYRQTLGQGPEFLTYFQNEAQLEKSRLLSDRFSAERPKGSFSTLEIQRTEQGDSAMYLCASSSGSGHSETQYFGPGTRLLVL.

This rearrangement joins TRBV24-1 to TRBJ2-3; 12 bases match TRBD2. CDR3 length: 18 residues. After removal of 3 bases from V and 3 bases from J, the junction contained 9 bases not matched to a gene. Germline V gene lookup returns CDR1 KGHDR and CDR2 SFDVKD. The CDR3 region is CATSDPYRTSGMTDTQYF. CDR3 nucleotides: TGTGCCACCAGTGATCCCTACCGGACTAGCGGGATGACAGATACGCAGTATTTT.

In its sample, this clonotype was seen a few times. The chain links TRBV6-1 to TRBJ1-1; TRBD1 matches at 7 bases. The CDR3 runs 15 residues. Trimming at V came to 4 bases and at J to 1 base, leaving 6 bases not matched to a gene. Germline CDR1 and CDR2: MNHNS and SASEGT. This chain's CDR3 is CASSVDRDRNTEAFF. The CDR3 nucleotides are TGTGCCAGCAGTGTAGACAGGGATAGGAACACTGAAGCTTTCTTT.

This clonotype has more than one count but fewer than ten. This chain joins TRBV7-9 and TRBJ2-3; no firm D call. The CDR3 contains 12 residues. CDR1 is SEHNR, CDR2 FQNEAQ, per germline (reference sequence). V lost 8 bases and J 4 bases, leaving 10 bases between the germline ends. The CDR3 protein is CASEWRPDTQYF. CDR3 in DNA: TGTGCCAGCGAGTGGCGCCCAGATACGCAGTATTTT.

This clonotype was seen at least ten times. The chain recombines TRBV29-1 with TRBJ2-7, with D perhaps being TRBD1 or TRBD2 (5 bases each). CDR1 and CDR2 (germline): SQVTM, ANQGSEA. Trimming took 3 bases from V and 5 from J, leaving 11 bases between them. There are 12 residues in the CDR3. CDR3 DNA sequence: TGCAGCGTTGATTGGGGGATGGACGAGCAGTACTTC. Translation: CSVDWGMDEQYF.